This T cell receptor beta chain was identified during a study of T cells in Graves' hyperthyroidism and ophthalmopathy. Whole-study findings and limits: Blood also carried most thyroid clonotypes expanded above 0.001.

Amplification yielded TCR beta CDR3 regions, with RNA transcripts as the source. Primed by the HTBI set, a first-round RT-PCR was run on the TCR CDR3. From the multiplex PCR reads, TCRdb called clonotypes with MiXCR, one entry per CDR3 protein. The sample yields some 98,000 distinct CDR3 sequences, 35% to 50% seen once. The V gene lost 0 bases and the J gene lost 5 bases, with 13 bases spanning the gap. The germline CDR1 and CDR2 sequences are MNHEY and SVGAGI. The CDR3 totals 15 residues. Patients having uncontrolled infection, another autoimmune disease, pregnancy or lactation were not included. This clonotype was counted ten times or more. Its antigen remains unknown.

This TCR was recovered from a woman in her twenties or thirties with Graves' hyperthyroidism. Material: peripheral blood or thyroid tissue (not recorded which). The V and J genes are TRBV6-5 and TRBJ1-2, with no clear D. The CDR3 coding sequence is TGTGCCAGCAGTTACTCACCACGAGGTCCATATGGCTACACCTTC. Protein: CASSYSPRGPYGYTF.